A single T cell receptor beta chain is shown here with its context. What it binds is not known. Primers included in the PCR were 60 Vbeta and 13 Jbeta primers. Only in-frame clones appear in the TCRdb table, and some are missing; sequencing was by immunoSEQ multiplex PCR. Counted here are 180,000 or so clones, around two thirds occurring once; the ten biggest clones make up 2.5% to 3.5%. This record comes from a study of cytomegalovirus exposure and HLA in healthy donors. Turning to the study itself: A prior study identified 117 million unique TCR beta sequences from some 200 million T cells. Study conclusions and caveats: Cytomegalovirus association was listed for around 170 TCR beta chains. In a later analysis, at a false discovery rate of 0.05, fewer than 20,000 TCR beta sequences matched HLA alleles. Presence/absence analyses assumed roughly uniform sequencing depth across donors, which may not hold.

The ends were cut back, 2 bases at V and 9 bases at J, with 24 bases in the middle. Germline CDR1 and CDR2: MNHEY and SMNVEV (reference sequence). The CDR3 length is 17 residues. The chain combines TRBV27 with TRBJ2-3; perhaps TRBD1 as D (7 bases). The source is a man aged 40-50 years in good health and CMV-seronegative. Sequenced: PBMCs. CDR3 residues: CASSLRAGPGLTGTQYF. CDR3 bases: TGTGCCAGCAGTTTACGGGCAGGGCCGGGACTGACAGGGACGCAGTATTTT.